This T cell receptor beta chain was captured in a study of cytomegalovirus exposure and HLA in healthy donors. Vbeta (60) and Jbeta (13) primers were used in the PCR. Original processing notes: As a later analysis found, there were 80 million to 90 million unique TCR beta chains, of which roughly 11 million were shared. Some clones are missing from TCRdb's copy, which holds only in-frame ones; the method was immunoSEQ multiplex PCR. Clone size and the V and J calls come from that table; the DNA yielded D and trimming. The sample carries fewer than 150,000 clones, around three quarters recorded once. Trimming pared 0 bases from V and 16 bases from J, leaving 21 bases between. The CDR3 loop spans 14 amino acids. Per germline, CDR1 SQVTM and CDR2 ANQGSEA.

The clonotype comes from a man aged 40-55 years in good health and CMV-seropositive. What was sequenced was PBMCs. The chain uses TRBV29-1 and TRBJ1-4; D is unclear. The chain's CDR3 is CSVEDPGFSRVEFF. Here the CDR3 DNA reads TGCAGCGTTGAAGATCCAGGCTTTTCCCGAGTAGAGTTTTTT.